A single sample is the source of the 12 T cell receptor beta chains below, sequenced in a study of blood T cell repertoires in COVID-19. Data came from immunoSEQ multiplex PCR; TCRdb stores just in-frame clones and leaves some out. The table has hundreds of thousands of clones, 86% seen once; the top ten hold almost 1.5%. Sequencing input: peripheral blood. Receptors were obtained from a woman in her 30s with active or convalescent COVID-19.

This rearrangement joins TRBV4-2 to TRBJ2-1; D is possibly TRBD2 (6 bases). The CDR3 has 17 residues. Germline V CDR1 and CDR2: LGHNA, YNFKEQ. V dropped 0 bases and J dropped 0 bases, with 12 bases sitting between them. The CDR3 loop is CASSQDGEAASYNEQFF. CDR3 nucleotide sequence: TGTGCCAGCAGCCAAGATGGGGAGGCGGCCTCCTACAATGAGCAGTTCTTC.

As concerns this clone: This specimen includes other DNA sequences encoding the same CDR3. The CDR3 reads CASSRQGQETQYF. CDR3 DNA: TGTGCCAGCAGTCGACAGGGTCAAGAGACCCAGTACTTC. The V and J genes are TRBV12-3 or TRBV12-4 and TRBJ2-5, with 7 bases fitting TRBD1. J lost 2 bases, V lost 5 bases, and 2 bases had no gene match. This CDR3 is built from 13 residues.

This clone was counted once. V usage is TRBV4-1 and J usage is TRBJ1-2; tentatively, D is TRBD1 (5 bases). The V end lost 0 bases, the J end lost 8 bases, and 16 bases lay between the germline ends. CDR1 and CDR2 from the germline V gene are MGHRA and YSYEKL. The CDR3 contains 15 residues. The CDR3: CASSQEPTINRGYTF. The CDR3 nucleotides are TGCGCCAGCAGCCAAGAACCGACGATCAACAGGGGCTACACCTTC.

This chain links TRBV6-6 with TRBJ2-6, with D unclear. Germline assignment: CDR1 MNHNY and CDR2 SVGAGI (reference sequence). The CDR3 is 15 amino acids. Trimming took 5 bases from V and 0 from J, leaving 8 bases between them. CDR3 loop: CASSKSSSGANVLTF. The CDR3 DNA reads TGTGCCAGCAGTAAATCTTCCTCTGGGGCCAACGTCCTGACTTTC.

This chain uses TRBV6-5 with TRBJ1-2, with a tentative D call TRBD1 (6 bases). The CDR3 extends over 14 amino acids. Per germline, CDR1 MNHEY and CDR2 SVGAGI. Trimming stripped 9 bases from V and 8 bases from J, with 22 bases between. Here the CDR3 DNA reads TGTGCCAGTTCGCGCTCACAGGGTTTAGGCGGCTACACCTTC. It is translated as CASSRSQGLGGYTF.

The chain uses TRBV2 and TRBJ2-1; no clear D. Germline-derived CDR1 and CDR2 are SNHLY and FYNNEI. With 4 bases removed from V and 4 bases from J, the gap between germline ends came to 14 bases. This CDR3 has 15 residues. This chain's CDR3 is CASSANPFIYNEQFF. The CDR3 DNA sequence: TGTGCCAGCAGTGCTAACCCGTTTATTTACAATGAGCAGTTCTTC. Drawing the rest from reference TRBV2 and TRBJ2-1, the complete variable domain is EPEVTQTPSHQVTQMGQEVILRCVPISNHLYFYWYRQILGQKVEFLVSFYNNEISEKSEIFDDQFSVERPDGSNFTLKIRSTKLEDSAMYFCASSANPFIYNEQFFGPGTRLTVL.

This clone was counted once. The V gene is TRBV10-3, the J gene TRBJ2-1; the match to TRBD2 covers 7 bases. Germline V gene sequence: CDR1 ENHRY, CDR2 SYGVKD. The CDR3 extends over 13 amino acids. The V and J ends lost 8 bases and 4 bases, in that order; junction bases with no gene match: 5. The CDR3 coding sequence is TGTGCCATCGGGCAGGGACTATACAATGAGCAGTTCTTC. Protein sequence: CAIGQGLYNEQFF.

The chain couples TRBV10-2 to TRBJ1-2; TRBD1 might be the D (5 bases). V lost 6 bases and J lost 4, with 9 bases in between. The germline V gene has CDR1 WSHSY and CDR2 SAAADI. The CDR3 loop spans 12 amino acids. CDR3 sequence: CASRTDSYGYTF. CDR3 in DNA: TGCGCCAGCAGAACAGACAGCTATGGCTACACCTTC.

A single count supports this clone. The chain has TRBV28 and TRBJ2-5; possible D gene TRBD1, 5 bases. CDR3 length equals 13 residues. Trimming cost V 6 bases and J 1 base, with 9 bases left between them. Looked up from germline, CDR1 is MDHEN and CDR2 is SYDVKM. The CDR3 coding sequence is TGTGCCAGCAGGCCACAGGTCCAAGAGACCCAGTACTTC. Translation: CASRPQVQETQYF. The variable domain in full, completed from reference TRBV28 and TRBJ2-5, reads DVKVTQSSRYLVKRTGEKVFLECVQDMDHENMFWYRQDPGLGLRLIYFSYDVKMKEKGDIPEGYSVSREKKERFSLILESASTNQTSMYLCASRPQVQETQYFGPGTRLLVL.

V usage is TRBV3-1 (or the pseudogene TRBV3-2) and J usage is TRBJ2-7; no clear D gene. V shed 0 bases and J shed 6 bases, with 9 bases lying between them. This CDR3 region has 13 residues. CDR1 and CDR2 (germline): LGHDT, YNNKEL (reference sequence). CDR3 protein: CASSQDLDFEQYF. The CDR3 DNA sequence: TGTGCCAGCAGCCAAGATTTAGATTTCGAGCAGTACTTC.

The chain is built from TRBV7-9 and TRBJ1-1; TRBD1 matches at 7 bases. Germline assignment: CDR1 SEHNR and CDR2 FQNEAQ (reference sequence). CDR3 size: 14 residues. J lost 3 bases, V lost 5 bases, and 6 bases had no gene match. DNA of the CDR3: TGTGCCAGCAGCACCGACAGGGCTTACACTGAAGCTTTCTTT. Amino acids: CASSTDRAYTEAFF.

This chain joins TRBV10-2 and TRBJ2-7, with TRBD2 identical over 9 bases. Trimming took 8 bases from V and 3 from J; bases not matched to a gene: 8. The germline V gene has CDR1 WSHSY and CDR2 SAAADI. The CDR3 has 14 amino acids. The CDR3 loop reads CASQSSGALYEQYF. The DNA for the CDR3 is TGCGCCAGCCAGTCTAGCGGGGCCCTCTACGAGCAGTACTTC.